The clone carrying this TCR beta chain was detected only a few times. Its target is unknown. PCR was performed a second time for 7 to 11 cycles using a sample-barcoded 5' primer and a J-beta primer mix. A template-switch adaptor that had 12 random nucleotides put a tag on each cDNA molecule. Each CDR3 protein gets one entry after TCRdb re-called the 5' RACE reads with MiXCR. The sample yields around 1,700,000 distinct CDR3 sequences, about 30% seen once. This sample is part of a study of blood T cells in healthy people across ages. Whole-study findings and limits: It was held that diversity estimates obtained from one million T cells represented underestimates. Possibly confounding the expanded clonotype changes was the fact that donor CMV status was unknown.

The sample, around 9.9 milliliters of peripheral blood, was drawn from each donor. The sequence was collected from a woman in her twenties or thirties in good health. Sequencing input: blood.

The CDR3 here is CASRGESNEQFF. CDR3 DNA sequence: TGTGCCAGCCGGGGGGAAAGCAATGAGCAGTTCTTC. J is TRBJ2-1 and V is TRBV6-1, with TRBD2 matching 7 bases. The germline gives CDR1 MNHNS, CDR2 SASEGT. V was pared by 8 bases and J by 6 bases, with 4 bases of the junction left unmatched. The CDR3 sequence is 12 residues long.